The present T cell receptor (beta chain) was sequenced within a study of shared clonotypes between healthy human individuals. At the level of the study: Each donor's CD4 naive and CD4 memory cells filled three plates apiece, CD8 naive two, and CD8 memory one.

On this clone: Its antigen is not identified.

Unmatched junction bases numbered 2, after V lost 2 bases and J lost 3 bases. Germline CDR1 MNHEY, CDR2 SVGAGI. The CDR3 has 15 residues. Replicate sorted-subset PCRs were loaded with around 200 ng DNA, 31,000 or so T cell genomes. In the original processing: Owing to the provision of junction-only sequences devoid of quality scores by immunoSEQ, filtering differed. Libraries were prepared by immunoSEQ multiplex PCR; TCRdb keeps only in-frame clonotypes and omits some of them. Clone size and the V and J calls come from that table; the DNA yielded D and trimming. Of about 700,000 clones listed, roughly nine tenths were seen once; the top ten hold 24%. Study-wide findings and caveats: Rarefaction showed that sequencing of sorted subsets was incomplete (despite large depth).

Naive-designated CD8 cells lacked CD45RO, were positively enriched for CCR7, and omitted terminally differentiated effector memory CD45RA+ cells. This chain joins TRBV6-5 and TRBJ2-7, with 12 nucleotides matching TRBD1. The sequenced sample consisted of naive CD8+ T cells sorted from blood. This receptor was identified in a man in his thirties or forties in good health. CDR3: CASSYGTGGIYEQYF. The CDR3 DNA follows: TGTGCCAGCAGTTACGGGACAGGGGGCATCTACGAGCAGTACTTC.